This T cell receptor beta chain was captured in a study of blood T cell repertoires in COVID-19. For the study at large: Sources were T cells, B-cell-depleted T cells, or PBMCs; the material itself was cDNA or gDNA.

Generated by immunoSEQ multiplex PCR, the TCRdb table keeps only in-frame clones and is missing some. The sample has 300,000 to 350,000 clones; around 91% are singletons. Participant ages covered about 18 to 100 years across 24 US areas. The study assigned cohorts using participant-reported clinical history. V was pared by 1 base and J by 9 bases, with 5 bases between. From germline, CDR1 is SGHDT and CDR2 YYEEEE. This CDR3 has 11 amino acids. Sample: PBMCs or T cells enriched from blood (not recorded which). The chain combines TRBV5-6 with TRBJ2-1; D remains ambiguous. The sequence came from a woman younger than 30 with acute COVID-19. The CDR3 nucleotides are TGTGCCAGCAGCTTGTTGGCTGAGCAGTTCTTC. Protein sequence: CASSLLAEQFF.